The entry below describes one T cell receptor beta chain. The sample belongs to a study of cytomegalovirus exposure and HLA in healthy donors. The CDR3 totals 14 residues. CDR1 MDHEN and CDR2 SYDVKM come from the germline V gene. V shed 1 base and J shed 5 bases, with 12 bases lying between them. Healthy bone marrow donors made up the donor group. PCR amplification relied on 60 Vbeta primers (plus 13 Jbeta primers). The repertoire was sequenced with immunoSEQ multiplex PCR; TCRdb's copy has only in-frame clones and lacks some. The top ten clones hold 2.1% of a sample with tens of thousands of clones, approximately 65% of them seen once.

The receptor was isolated from a man aged 30-40 years in good health and CMV-seronegative. Sequencing was carried out using PBMCs. V and J are TRBV28 and TRBJ2-7; weak D call: TRBD1 (6 bases). CDR3 residues: CASSLLGQSHEQYF. In DNA form, the CDR3 reads TGTGCCAGCAGTTTATTGGGACAATCCCACGAGCAGTACTTC.